This T cell receptor (beta chain) was observed in a study of T cell responses to AZD1222 COVID-19 vaccine. Assay: immunoSEQ multiplex PCR; the TCRdb copy retains only in-frame clones and omits some. The sample carries around 99,000 clones, more than 75% recorded once. Concerning this clone itself: The antigen is not known.

Germline CDR1 and CDR2: SGDLS and YYNGEE. This CDR3 is built from 15 residues. The V and J ends lost 0 bases and 8 bases respectively, with 14 bases between them. Study-level points and caveats: Mostly white British, mostly female donors; authors suggested clonal diversity may be underestimated.

V is TRBV9 and J is TRBJ1-4; D gene unclear. The input for sequencing was peripheral blood, taken 28 days after the second AZD1222 dose. The TCR sequence derives from an adult who received the AZD1222 COVID-19 vaccine. The CDR3 sequence is CASSVADGHNEKLFF. In DNA, the CDR3 is TGTGCCAGCAGCGTAGCGGACGGGCATAACGAAAAACTGTTTTTT.